This T cell receptor beta chain was sequenced during a study of T cell changes during pregnancy in multiple sclerosis. Only in-frame clones appear in the TCRdb table, and some are missing; sequencing was by immunoSEQ multiplex PCR. The sample carries tens of thousands of clones, about nine tenths recorded once. This clonotype was obtained from a female donor with multiple sclerosis, enrolled in a pregnancy study. The source was CD4+ T cells from peripheral blood mononuclear cells, collected in the first trimester of pregnancy.

The CDR3 region has the DNA TGTGCCAGTAGTATAGGCCGGAGGGGCAATCAGCCCCAGCATTTT. Its protein product is CASSIGRRGNQPQHF. V usage is TRBV19 and J usage is TRBJ1-5; D unclear. Germline CDR1 reads LNHDA; CDR2 reads SQIVND (reference sequence). Trimming cost V 1 base and J 2 bases, with 9 bases left between them. The CDR3 is 15 amino acids.